This T cell receptor beta chain is from a study of metastatic and nonmetastatic thyroid tumors. Study conclusions and caveats: Reports indicated that malignant thyroid tumors showed significantly higher TCR beta diversity than benign nodules did, in blood and tumor.

All patients were treatment-naive before thyroid surgery. Germline-derived CDR1 and CDR2 are KGHSH and LQKENI. The CDR3 contains 13 residues. V gave up 6 bases and J gave up 5 bases, with 14 bases separating them. This clone was observed many times. The antigen is not known. Original handling: CDR3 differences across clinicopathological groups were used to build a distant-metastasis classifier for papillary thyroid cancer. TCRdb re-called the PCR reads through MiXCR. The V and J calls were not made by the authors but by TCRdb's processing. The sample records approximately 42,000 clones, 20% to 25% being singletons.

The chain employs TRBV18 and TRBJ2-7, with a tentative D call TRBD1 (6 bases). The sequence was collected from a female donor with papillary thyroid cancer or a benign thyroid nodule (not recorded which). Some clones in this sample may be carry-over from other donors' samples. The sample was tumor tissue. CDR3 region: CASSPGTKDEQYF. DNA for the CDR3: TGTGCCAGCTCGCCTGGGACAAAGGACGAGCAGTACTTC.